A selection of T cell receptor beta chains follows, all from one sample in a study of T cells in Graves' hyperthyroidism and ophthalmopathy. TCRdb redid the calling of the multiplex PCR reads with MiXCR, one entry per CDR3 protein. The data contain 550,000 to 700,000 distinct CDR3 sequences, roughly 46% of them singletons. Source material: peripheral blood or thyroid tissue (not recorded which). The receptors were gathered from an adult woman with Graves' disease, either hyperthyroidism or ophthalmopathy (not recorded which). Both conserved end residues are part of each CDR3. Fields, in order: D gene, clone size, V gene, J gene, CDR3 DNA, CDR3 protein. A D gene is named only where the DNA matches it firmly. Clone size, where shown, is once, few, many, or a class for clones that have expanded.

NA	NA	TRBV2	TRBJ2-7	TGTGCCAGCAGTGCGGGGGACGAGCAGTACTTC	CASSAGDEQYF
TRBD2	many	TRBV5-4	TRBJ2-7	TGTGCCAGCAGCATAAGCGGGAGATTGTACGAGCAGTACTTC	CASSISGRLYEQYF
NA	NA	TRBV5-4	TRBJ2-5	TGTGCCAGCAGCTTTGTGTCCGGAGAGACCCAGTACTTC	CASSFVSGETQYF
TRBD1	many	TRBV7-9	TRBJ1-4	TGTGCCAGCAGACAGGGGATAGGCGAAAAACTGTTTTTT	CASRQGIGEKLFF
NA	NA	TRBV5-5	TRBJ1-1	TGTGCCAGCAGTGCTAGAGGGTCCTTTGCCACTGAAGCTTTCTTT	CASSARGSFATEAFF
NA	NA	TRBV5-1	TRBJ1-1	TGCGCCAGCAGCCGCTGGGGTGATGGGATGAACACTGAAGCTTTCTTT	CASSRWGDGMNTEAFF
NA	NA	TRBV7-3	TRBJ1-1	TGTGCCAGCAGACCCGACGGCAGCTCTGAAGCTTTCTTT	CASRPDGSSEAFF
TRBD2	few	TRBV29-1	TRBJ2-7	TGCAGCGTTGAGTCTAGCGGGATGTACGAGCAGTACTTC	CSVESSGMYEQYF
NA	NA	TRBV6-1	TRBJ1-2	TGTGCCAGCAGTGAGGGCCAGGGACTAGCGGGGGGTAACTATGGCTACACCTTC	CASSEGQGLAGGNYGYTF
NA	NA	TRBV7-9	TRBJ1-1	TGCGCCAGCAGCCAAGATCGGGCGGGGAACACTGAAGCTTTCTTT	CASSQDRAGNTEAFF
NA	NA	TRBV18	TRBJ1-5	TGTGCCAGCTCACAGGGTAGGAGCAATCAGCCCCAGCATTTT	CASSQGRSNQPQHF
TRBD2	NA	TRBV29-1	TRBJ2-1	TGCAGCGTTGCCCAGCGGGGGGGAAATGAGCAGTTCTTC	CSVAQRGGNEQFF
NA	NA	TRBV20-1	TRBJ1-2	TGCAGTGCTAGAGCGCGGCTCTCCGCGAGGGGCTACACCTTC	CSARARLSARGYTF
TRBD1	many	TRBV7-9	TRBJ2-7	TGTGCCAGCAGCTTAAAAGGGGGCGCCTCCTACGAGCAGTACTTC	CASSLKGGASYEQYF
NA	NA	TRBV7-2	TRBJ1-2	TGTGCCAGCAGCTTAACAGGTCGTGGCTACACCTTC	CASSLTGRGYTF
NA	NA	TRBV29-1	TRBJ2-2	TGCAGCGTTGAAGGGTCGTCAGCCGGTAACACCGGGGAGCTGTTTTTT	CSVEGSSAGNTGELFF
NA	NA	TRBV20-1	TRBJ1-4	TGCAGTGCTAGAGATGCAAGGATGAAACTGTTTTTT	CSARDARMKLFF
NA	NA	TRBV2	TRBJ2-7	TGTGCCAGCAGTGTTGTGGTGGCAGGGAGCTACGAGCAGTACTTC	CASSVVVAGSYEQYF
TRBD2	NA	TRBV5-1	TRBJ2-5	TGTGCCAGCAGCGGACGACTAGCGGGAGAGGCCCAGTACTTC	CASSGRLAGEAQYF
NA	NA	TRBV19	TRBJ2-5	TGTGCCACTGGACCCTCGCGGGGAGAGACCCAGTACTTC	CATGPSRGETQYF
NA	many	TRBV4-1	TRBJ2-6	TGCGCCAGCAGCCTCTTCCCTGGCTCTGGGGCCAACGTCCTGACTTTC	CASSLFPGSGANVLTF
NA	few	TRBV5-1	TRBJ2-5	TGCGCCAGCAGCGAAGACCTAGCATCCGAGACCCAGTACTTC	CASSEDLASETQYF
NA	NA	TRBV20-1	TRBJ2-5	TGCAGTGCCCAAGAGGCCCAGTACTTC	CSAQEAQYF
NA	many	TRBV28	TRBJ2-5	TGTGCCAGCAGTTTACAGGGACGGACCCAGTACTTC	CASSLQGRTQYF
NA	NA	TRBV15	TRBJ1-5	TGTGCCACCAGCAGAGCTGGAGGGAGCGGTCAGCCCCAGCATTTT	CATSRAGGSGQPQHF
NA	NA	TRBV29-1	TRBJ2-2	TGCAGCGTTGTCCAGCGTTGGGAGCTGTTTTTT	CSVVQRWELFF
TRBD2	NA	TRBV25-1	TRBJ2-5	TGTGCCACCAGCGCCGGGACTAGCGGGAGGGCCTTGGGGTTGACCCAGTACTTC	CATSAGTSGRALGLTQYF
NA	many	TRBV20-1	TRBJ2-7	TGCAGTGCTAGAAGTCAGGCCGCCTCTTCCGAGCAGTACTTC	CSARSQAASSEQYF
TRBD2	NA	TRBV10-1	TRBJ2-1	TGCGCCAGCGGAGATGGGGCTAGCGGGAGTAGGGATGAGCAGTTCTTC	CASGDGASGSRDEQFF
NA	many	TRBV5-8	TRBJ1-4	TGTGCCAGCAGCTCACAGGGTGCAGAAAAACTGTTTTTT	CASSSQGAEKLFF
NA	NA	TRBV7-9	TRBJ1-6	TGTGCCAGCAGCCCCCGAGGGCTTCCCTATAATTCACCCCTCCACTTT	CASSPRGLPYNSPLHF
NA	NA	TRBV7-2	TRBJ1-5	TGTGCCAGCAGCCCTTACACCGGGGAATGGGGTCAGCCCCAGCATTTT	CASSPYTGEWGQPQHF
NA	NA	TRBV5-5	TRBJ1-2	TGTGCCAGCAGCTTAGGTGAAGGAGCGCATGGCTACACCTTC	CASSLGEGAHGYTF
NA	NA	TRBV5-1	TRBJ2-2	TGCGCCAGCAGCTTGTTTCGCCTGGGTCTACCGAACACCGGGGAGCTGTTTTTT	CASSLFRLGLPNTGELFF
NA	NA	TRBV4-3	TRBJ1-2	TGCGCCAGCAGCCAAGAGCCTTTTATAGGGTCGTACGGCTACACCTTC	CASSQEPFIGSYGYTF
NA	medium-sized	TRBV7-2	TRBJ2-2	TGTGCCAGCAGCCCTTACACCGGGGAGCTGTTTTTT	CASSPYTGELFF
NA	many	TRBV20-1	TRBJ1-1	TGCAGTGCTAGAGATCCTTTGGCAGAAGTTGATGAAGCTTTCTTT	CSARDPLAEVDEAFF
NA	NA	TRBV7-8	TRBJ2-7	TGTGCCAGCAGTCTACGCAGGGGAGATGGGCCCGAGCAGTACTTC	CASSLRRGDGPEQYF
NA	NA	TRBV28	TRBJ1-1	TGTGCCAGCAGCCCGCGACAGACTGAAGCTTTCTTT	CASSPRQTEAFF
NA	few	TRBV5-8	TRBJ1-1	TGTGCCAGCAGCTTAGGTAGGGGGAGGACTGAAGCTTTCTTT	CASSLGRGRTEAFF
NA	NA	TRBV9	TRBJ2-5	TGTGCCAGCAGCGGCGGGGCGCCCCAAGAGACCCAGTACTTC	CASSGGAPQETQYF
NA	few	TRBV4-1	TRBJ1-5	TGCGCCAGCAGCCAGGCCTGGGTCGGACTGGGTCAGCCCCAGCATTTT	CASSQAWVGLGQPQHF